Sequencing of this T cell receptor (beta chain) was carried out in a study of shared clonotypes between healthy human individuals. About the research overall: The cohort comprised a couple of women and a few men. Their ages spanned 18 to 49 years. General study results and limits: Investigators collected only blood, and repertoires in tissues likely differ. Having only a few donors restricted how much genetic and exposure-history diversity was captured. It was expected that sequencing depth would affect clonotype sharing among donors.

About this clone itself: Its antigen is undetermined.

Naivety among CD8 cells was defined by CD45RO negativity and positive CCR7 selection, thereby excluding terminally differentiated effector memory CD45RA+ cells. The repertoire was sequenced with immunoSEQ multiplex PCR; TCRdb's copy has only in-frame clones and lacks some. The sample has about 680,000 clones, approximately 90% seen once. This sequence was found in a man aged 25 to 45 in good health. The sample consisted of naive CD8+ T cells sorted from blood.

The CDR3 DNA follows: TGCGCCAGCAGCCAAGATTGGCCCTTAAGGAGCGAAGCTTTCTTT. The encoded protein is CASSQDWPLRSEAFF. The J gene is TRBJ1-1, the V gene TRBV4-1; D call uncertain. CDR3 size: 15 residues. Germline CDR1 reads MGHRA; CDR2 reads YSYEKL. The V gene lost 0 bases and the J gene lost 8 bases, with 16 bases spanning the gap.